Below are 21 T cell receptor beta chains sequenced from a single sample in a study. In TCRdb, the RT-PCR reads were re-called with MiXCR into one record per CDR3 protein. The sample lists 550,000 to 750,000 distinct CDR3 sequences; 13% to 15% were seen once. Sequencing was performed on memory CD4+ T cells from blood. The receptors were gathered from a female donor in good health, serving as a healthy control.

This clonotype was observed a handful of times. The V gene is TRBV29-1, the J gene TRBJ1-1; 8 bases map to TRBD1. CDR1 is SQVTM and CDR2 is ANQGSEA in the germline V gene. V lost 1 base to trimming and J lost 3 bases; unmatched junction nucleotides: 1. This CDR3 is built from 13 residues. This CDR3 reads CSVEGQGYTEAFF. DNA for the CDR3: TGCAGCGTTGAAGGACAGGGGTACACTGAAGCTTTCTTT.

The V gene is TRBV27, the J gene TRBJ1-1, with D possibly TRBD1 on 6 matching bases. The germline V and J ends were trimmed by 3 bases and 0 bases, with 11 bases remaining between them. The CDR3 runs 15 residues. Germline CDR1 reads MNHEY; CDR2 reads SMNVEV (reference sequence). CDR3 sequence reads: CASSLGRGVNTEAFF. CDR3 DNA sequence: TGTGCCAGCAGTTTGGGTAGGGGGGTGAACACTGAAGCTTTCTTT.

In its sample, this clonotype was seen a few times. The chain employs TRBV12-3 or TRBV12-4 and TRBJ2-1; 10 nucleotides line up with TRBD2. Trimming cost V 5 bases and J 3 bases; bases outside gene matches: 10. CDR3 size: 17 residues. DNA for the CDR3: TGTGCCAGCAGTCTGCGCCGACTAGCGGGCCGCTACAATGAGCAGTTCTTC. Amino acids: CASSLRRLAGRYNEQFF.

This clonotype was seen only a few times. The J gene is TRBJ2-3, the V gene TRBV4-3, with D tentatively TRBD2 (7 bases). The CDR3 length is 17 residues. The germline gives CDR1 LGHNA, CDR2 YSLEER. V lost 4 bases and J lost 4, with 21 bases in between. The CDR3 DNA reads as TGCGCCAGCAGCCCTGCGAGGGGGAGGGCCGTCGCAGATACGCAGTATTTT. Protein sequence: CASSPARGRAVADTQYF.

This clonotype was detected many times. The V gene is TRBV5-1, the J gene TRBJ2-3, with 12 bases matching TRBD2. CDR3 length equals 16 residues. Per the germline V gene, CDR1 is SGHRS and CDR2 is YFSETQ. V lost 4 bases and J lost 2; bases outside the gene matches: 5. CDR3 DNA sequence: TGCGCCAGCAGCCCGGGGACTAGCGGGTACACAGATACGCAGTATTTT. It codes for CASSPGTSGYTDTQYF. Full variable domain (missing parts from reference TRBV5-1 and TRBJ2-3): KAGVTQTPRYLIKTRGQQVTLSCSPISGHRSVSWYQQTPGQGLQFLFEYFSETQRNKGNFPGRFSGRQFSNSRSEMNVSTLELGDSALYLCASSPGTSGYTDTQYFGPGTRLTVL.

The table lists this clonotype with a few counts. V gene TRBV7-3 combines with J gene TRBJ2-2; perhaps TRBD1 as D (6 bases). The germline V gene has CDR1 SGHTA and CDR2 FQGTGA. The CDR3 is made up of 15 amino acids. Trimming stripped 5 bases from V and 4 bases from J, with 14 bases between. The DNA for the CDR3 is TGTGCCAGCAGCGCTTACAGGGTTGGCACCGGGGAGCTGTTTTTT. This translates into CASSAYRVGTGELFF. Variable domain in full (rest from reference TRBV7-3 and TRBJ2-2): GAGVSQTPSNKVTEKGKYVELRCDPISGHTALYWYRQSLGQGPEFLIYFQGTGAADDSGLPNDRFFAVRPEGSVSTLKIQRTERGDSAVYLCASSAYRVGTGELFFGEGSRLTVL.

This clonotype was picked up many times. The chain has TRBV4-3 and TRBJ1-2; D is unresolved. Germline V CDR1 and CDR2: LGHNA, YSLEER. Trimming shortened V by 0 bases and J by 3 bases, and 11 bases separated the two germline ends. The CDR3 sequence is 15 residues long. CDR3 DNA sequence: TGCGCCAGCAGCCAAGATTTAGGCCCATACTATGGCTACACCTTC. Translation: CASSQDLGPYYGYTF.

This clonotype was recorded many times. The chain couples TRBV5-1 to TRBJ2-1; TRBD2 matches 8 bases. The J segment lost 8 bases and the V segment lost 0 bases, leaving 10 bases of the junction unmatched. The V gene's germline CDR1 is SGHRS and CDR2 YFSETQ. The CDR3 is 16 amino acids. CDR3 nucleotides: TGCGCCAGCAGCTTGGGAACAGCGGGAGTTGGTGATGAGCAGTTCTTC. Translated: CASSLGTAGVGDEQFF. Together with reference TRBV5-1 and TRBJ2-1, the CDR3 gives the full variable domain: KAGVTQTPRYLIKTRGQQVTLSCSPISGHRSVSWYQQTPGQGLQFLFEYFSETQRNKGNFPGRFSGRQFSNSRSEMNVSTLELGDSALYLCASSLGTAGVGDEQFFGPGTRLTVL.

V gene TRBV7-2 combines with J gene TRBJ1-1; 7 bases match TRBD1. The CDR3 has 19 residues. The junction had 19 bases not matched to a gene; V was cut back by 4 bases and J by 2 bases. Germline CDR1 SGHTA, CDR2 FQGNSA. The CDR3 nucleotides read TGTGCCAGCAGCTCCACCGTAAGGGGGCTTTGGGGGTTAAACACTGAAGCTTTCTTT. Translation: CASSSTVRGLWGLNTEAFF.

This clonotype was observed a few times. V and J are TRBV12-3 or TRBV12-4 and TRBJ2-7, with a possible D match to TRBD1 (5 bases). Between the trimmed V and J ends, which lost 2 bases and 3 bases, there was a span of 14 bases. The CDR3 runs 15 residues. The chain's CDR3 is CASSLRRLQGYEQYF. The CDR3 DNA reads TGTGCCAGCAGTTTAAGGCGCCTTCAGGGCTACGAGCAGTACTTC.

This clonotype was counted between two and nine times. This chain connects TRBV7-2 to TRBJ2-7; possibly TRBD1 or TRBD2 for D (7 bases each). Looked up from germline, CDR1 is SGHTA and CDR2 is FQGNSA. The CDR3 is 16 residues long. V was shortened by 1 base and J by 2 bases, with 15 bases between the two germline ends. CDR3 sequence: CASSLEGGGRTYEQYF. CDR3 DNA: TGTGCCAGCAGCTTAGAAGGGGGCGGGAGAACCTACGAGCAGTACTTC.

This clonotype has just a few counts. J is TRBJ2-2 and V is TRBV7-3; a weak D match, TRBD2 (6 bases). The CDR3 length is 16 residues. Trimming removed 5 bases from V and 1 base from J, with 14 bases in between. Germline V CDR1 and CDR2: SGHTA, FQGTGA. The CDR3 bases are TGTGCCAGCAGCCCACCGGGACTGGAGAACACCGGGGAGCTGTTTTTT. It encodes CASSPPGLENTGELFF.

The chain carries TRBV2 and TRBJ2-5, with D possibly being TRBD1 or TRBD2 (6 bases each). V lost 11 bases to trimming and J lost 4 bases, with 17 bases between them. Per germline, CDR1 SNHLY and CDR2 FYNNEI. The CDR3 runs to 13 residues. CDR3 sequence reads: CASQGGTIETQYF. DNA for the CDR3: TGTGCCTCCCAAGGAGGGACAATAGAGACCCAGTACTTC.

This clonotype showed up many times. The rearrangement links TRBV5-1 to TRBJ2-1; no clear D gene. The CDR3 totals 13 residues. V dropped 0 bases and J dropped 6 bases, with 7 bases sitting between them. Germline CDR1 SGHRS, CDR2 YFSETQ. For the CDR3, the DNA is TGCGCCAGCAGCTTGGCCGACGGCAATGAGCAGTTCTTC. Translating gives CASSLADGNEQFF.

The chain couples TRBV7-9 to TRBJ1-1; D is ambiguous. CDR1 is SEHNR and CDR2 is FQNEAQ in the germline V gene (reference sequence). CDR3 length: 12 residues. V was pared by 5 bases and J by 5 bases, with 9 bases between. The DNA for the CDR3 is TGTGCCAGCAGCCGTGCGCGGACTGAAGCTTTCTTT. This codes for CASSRARTEAFF.

V usage is TRBV5-1 and J usage is TRBJ2-6, with 8 bases identical to TRBD1. The trim removed 7 bases at V and 4 bases at J, leaving 10 bases unmatched. This CDR3 has 16 residues. From germline, CDR1 is SGHRS and CDR2 YFSETQ. The CDR3 DNA is TGCGCCAGCGGCAACCCGGACAGGGCAGGGGCCAACGTCCTGACTTTC. Amino acids: CASGNPDRAGANVLTF.

This clonotype was counted only a few times. The J gene is TRBJ2-1, the V gene TRBV5-1, with no clear D. V lost 1 base and J 10 bases, leaving 9 bases between the germline ends. Germline V gene data show CDR1 as SGHRS and CDR2 as YFSETQ. There are 12 residues in the CDR3. The CDR3 sequence: CASSLSSAEQFF. The CDR3 DNA is TGCGCCAGCAGCTTGTCCTCTGCCGAGCAGTTCTTC.

The chain uses TRBV27 and TRBJ1-1; D is perhaps TRBD1 (6 bases). Trimming removed 7 bases from V and 4 bases from J, with 19 bases in between. In germline, CDR1 is MNHEY, CDR2 SMNVEV (reference sequence). This CDR3 is built from 15 residues. Written as DNA, the CDR3 is TGTGCCAGCATTGGGAGGGGGATGCTCCTCACTGAAGCTTTCTTT. Encoded protein: CASIGRGMLLTEAFF.

There are a few counts of this clonotype. The chain links TRBV12-3 or TRBV12-4 to TRBJ2-7; D unresolved. Trimming removed 5 bases at V and 5 bases at J, with 13 bases between. This CDR3 has 13 residues. CDR3 loop: CASSAGVGHEQYF. For the CDR3, the DNA is TGTGCCAGCAGTGCTGGGGTGGGCCACGAGCAGTACTTC.

This clonotype was seen repeatedly, ten times or more. This chain joins TRBV7-2 and TRBJ1-1; D is ambiguous. The CDR3 is 11 amino acids. Between the trimmed V and J ends, which lost 6 bases and 8 bases, there was a span of 10 bases. Germline CDR1 and CDR2: SGHTA and FQGNSA. Written as DNA, the CDR3 is TGTGCCAGCAGGGGCATTCGGGAAGCTTTCTTT. It encodes CASRGIREAFF.

The rearrangement uses TRBV5-1 and TRBJ2-7; 8 positions match TRBD2. Trimming removed 6 bases from V and 5 bases from J; junction bases left unmatched: 19. The length of the CDR3 is 17 residues. Germline-derived CDR1 and CDR2 are SGHRS and YFSETQ. CDR3 sequence (DNA): TGCGCCAGCAAATCGGGAGGGTTCCTCCTTATGGATGACGAGCAGTACTTC. Translated: CASKSGGFLLMDDEQYF.